This entry lists 24 T cell receptor beta chains sequenced from one sample in a study of vaccination effects on CD4 cells after COVID-19. Using viral peptide pools, the ViraFEST assay grew out antigen-specific CD4+ T cells prior to sequencing. Subsequent to about 10 days of culture, CD4+ T cells were isolated. Documented for the person is a PCR-confirmed SARS-CoV-2 infection occurring between March and December 2020. The antigens these receptors bind are not known. The table came from immunoSEQ multiplex PCR; TCRdb's copy has only in-frame clones and leaves some out. The repertoire holds around 50,000 clones, with more than 75% as singletons. Specimen: CD4+ T cells from PBMCs cultured with HIV peptides, collected before COVID-19 vaccination. Subset denoted: HIV-1 Nef peptide pool negative control/reference culture. These receptors were collected from a human donor who had a prior SARS-CoV-2 infection.

The table lists this clone with a count of one. The rearrangement uses TRBV14 and TRBJ2-6; D possibly corresponds to TRBD2 (5 bases). This CDR3 is built from 16 residues. Trimming left V 0 bases short and J 2 bases short, with 8 bases between. In germline, CDR1 is SGHDN, CDR2 FVKESK. CDR3 sequence (DNA): TGTGCCAGCAGCCAAGATCCGGGGACTGGGGCCAACGTCCTGACTTTC. Its protein product is CASSQDPGTGANVLTF.

To note about this clone: This same CDR3 is encoded by further DNA sequences in the sample. The genes are TRBV5-6 and TRBJ2-1; 7 bases fit TRBD1. This CDR3 is 16 amino acids long. V lost 1 base to trimming and J lost 4 bases; unmatched junction nucleotides: 8. Germline V gene sequence: CDR1 SGHDT, CDR2 YYEEEE. The CDR3 nucleotides read TGTGCCAGCAGCTTGACAGGGGCCAATTTATACAATGAGCAGTTCTTC. Protein sequence: CASSLTGANLYNEQFF.

This chain uses TRBV9 with TRBJ2-3; 7 positions match TRBD1. Trimming cost V 3 bases and J 4 bases; bases outside gene matches: 5. CDR1 SGDLS and CDR2 YYNGEE come from the germline V gene. The CDR3 consists of 14 residues. The CDR3 sequence is CASSEPQGADTQYF. As DNA, the CDR3 is TGTGCCAGCAGCGAGCCGCAGGGGGCAGATACGCAGTATTTT. The full variable domain, completed using reference TRBV9 and TRBJ2-3, is DSGVTQTPKHLITATGQRVTLRCSPRSGDLSVYWYQQSLDQGLQFLIQYYNGEERAKGNILERFSAQQFPDLHSELNLSSLELGDSALYFCASSEPQGADTQYFGPGTRLTVL.

V usage is TRBV29-1 and J usage is TRBJ2-1; unclear D gene. Deletions cut 4 bases from V and 0 bases from J, with 16 bases between. The CDR3 consists of 16 residues. Germline V gene lookup returns CDR1 SQVTM and CDR2 ANQGSEA. CDR3 protein: CSVAKYLDSSYNEQFF. The CDR3 nucleotides read TGCAGCGTTGCTAAATACCTCGATAGCTCCTACAATGAGCAGTTCTTC.

The genes are TRBV20-1 and TRBJ2-7, with D hard to call. This CDR3 is 10 amino acids long. Looked up from germline, CDR1 is DFQATT and CDR2 is SNEGSKA (reference sequence). V lost 2 bases and J 7 bases, leaving 6 bases between the germline ends. The DNA of the CDR3 is TGCAGTGCTAGATCTGGGGAGCAGTACTTC. This codes for CSARSGEQYF.

The J gene is TRBJ1-4, the V gene TRBV7-5; the DNA was not used to check the table's D call, TRBD1. TRBV7-5 has pseudogene status. The CDR3 length is 19 residues. The CDR3 coding sequence is TGTGCCAGAAGCCCCACCCAGGGACACATAACCTATAAGAATGAAAAACTGTTTTTT. Translating it yields CARSPTQGHITYKNEKLFF.

The rearrangement uses TRBV7-2 and TRBJ2-5; D is ambiguous. From germline, CDR1 is SGHTA and CDR2 FQGNSA. The V and J ends lost 5 bases and 4 bases respectively, with 11 bases between them. The CDR3 totals 13 residues. The CDR3 DNA follows: TGTGCCAGCAGCCCCGGGTCCTTAGAGACCCAGTACTTC. Its protein is CASSPGSLETQYF.

The genes are TRBV6-5 and TRBJ1-2, with TRBD1 matching 8 bases. V shed 0 bases, J shed 4 bases, and the junction held 1 base outside the gene matches. The CDR3 is 14 residues long. In germline, CDR1 is MNHEY, CDR2 SVGAGI. CDR3 DNA: TGTGCCAGCAGTTACTCGACAGGGGCCTATGGCTACACCTTC. It encodes CASSYSTGAYGYTF.

This chain connects TRBV7-9 to TRBJ1-1; no firm D call. Trimming removed 4 bases at V and 2 bases at J, with 5 bases between. This CDR3 contains 12 residues. Germline values: CDR1 SEHNR, CDR2 FQNEAQ (reference sequence). The DNA of the CDR3 is TGTGCCAGCAGCTACTCTAACACTGAAGCTTTCTTT. Translating it yields CASSYSNTEAFF.

The chain employs TRBV5-4 and TRBJ1-2, with 7 bases aligning to TRBD1. Germline trimming cut 0 bases from V and 2 bases from J; bases unmatched to any gene: 7. The V gene's germline CDR1 is SGHNT and CDR2 YYREEE (reference sequence). The CDR3 sequence is 16 residues long. The DNA of the CDR3 is TGTGCCAGCAGCTTGGCCGGCAGGGGGAACAACTATGGCTACACCTTC. Residues: CASSLAGRGNNYGYTF. Full variable domain (rest looked up from reference TRBV5-4 and TRBJ1-2): ETGVTQSPTHLIKTRGQQVTLRCSSQSGHNTVSWYQQALGQGPQFIFQYYREEENGRGNFPPRFSGLQFPNYSSELNVNALELDDSALYLCASSLAGRGNNYGYTFGSGTRLTVV.

The J gene is TRBJ1-5, the V gene TRBV6-5; D gene ambiguous. Trimming removed 8 bases at V and 7 bases at J, with 21 bases between. Germline CDR1 and CDR2: MNHEY and SVGAGI. The CDR3 is 15 residues long. The CDR3 loop reads CASAVVLGPSQPQHF. The CDR3 DNA sequence: TGTGCCAGCGCTGTAGTACTGGGTCCAAGCCAGCCCCAGCATTTT.

This clone was seen once. The chain couples TRBV5-1 to TRBJ2-6; D possibly matches TRBD1 or TRBD2 (5 bases each). Germline CDR1 reads SGHRS; CDR2 reads YFSETQ. CDR3 length: 19 residues. Trimming took 0 bases from V and 1 from J, leaving 17 bases between them. CDR3 sequence reads: CASSLVGASLPSGANVLTF. CDR3 nucleotides: TGCGCCAGCAGCTTGGTAGGGGCTAGCCTACCATCTGGGGCCAACGTCCTGACTTTC.

The J gene is TRBJ2-1, the V gene TRBV7-2, with D uncertain. Trimming removed 7 bases at V and 4 bases at J, with 14 bases between. The CDR3 runs to 14 residues. Germline values: CDR1 SGHTA, CDR2 FQGNSA. DNA of the CDR3: TGTGCCAGCACCCTTGGGATCGTGTACAATGAGCAGTTCTTC. Its protein product is CASTLGIVYNEQFF.

This clone was seen only a few times. The CDR3 spells CASAGSYNSPLHF. The CDR3 DNA sequence: TGCGCCAGTGCAGGCTCCTATAATTCACCCCTCCACTTT. V usage is TRBV4-1 and J usage is TRBJ1-6; D gene unclear. This CDR3 spans 13 amino acids. The V end was cut by 9 bases, the J end by 0 bases, with 6 bases between. CDR1 is MGHRA and CDR2 is YSYEKL in the germline V gene.

The chain carries TRBV9 and TRBJ2-2; TRBD2 agrees at 15 bases. CDR1 and CDR2 from the germline V gene are SGDLS and YYNGEE. This CDR3 comprises 22 residues. The V gene end was trimmed by 3 bases and the J gene end by 3 bases; junction bases not matched to a gene: 18. CDR3 protein: CASSATIRTGLAGGLDTGELFF. CDR3 DNA sequence: TGTGCCAGCAGCGCAACTATCCGCACCGGACTAGCGGGGGGGCTGGACACCGGGGAGCTGTTTTTT. Full variable domain (rest looked up from reference TRBV9 and TRBJ2-2): DSGVTQTPKHLITATGQRVTLRCSPRSGDLSVYWYQQSLDQGLQFLIQYYNGEERAKGNILERFSAQQFPDLHSELNLSSLELGDSALYFCASSATIRTGLAGGLDTGELFFGEGSRLTVL.

The genes are TRBV28 and TRBJ2-7; D possibly corresponds to TRBD1 (5 bases). Germline values: CDR1 MDHEN, CDR2 SYDVKM. The CDR3 runs to 14 residues. V lost 7 bases, J lost 0 bases, and 13 bases lay in between. Written as DNA, the CDR3 is TGTGCCAGCACCCACGGAAGGGGCTCCTACGAGCAGTACTTC. It codes for CASTHGRGSYEQYF.

The chain carries TRBV9 and TRBJ2-1; perhaps TRBD2 as D (6 bases). V was cut by 0 bases and J by 7 bases, with 8 bases left in between. The CDR3 consists of 13 residues. CDR1 is SGDLS and CDR2 is YYNGEE in the germline V gene. CDR3 in amino acids: CASSVGGANEQFF. As DNA, the CDR3 is TGTGCCAGCAGCGTAGGCGGGGCGAATGAGCAGTTCTTC.

V and J are TRBV30 and TRBJ1-1; TRBD1 matches at 8 bases. J gave up 0 bases and V 3 bases, and 3 bases lay outside the gene matches. Per the germline V gene, CDR1 is GTSNPN and CDR2 is SVGIG (reference sequence). The CDR3 loop spans 14 amino acids. The CDR3: CAWSPGGLNTEAFF. In nucleotides, the CDR3 is TGTGCCTGGAGCCCAGGGGGCCTGAACACTGAAGCTTTCTTT.

The chain couples TRBV7-2 to TRBJ1-1; D is uncertain. Per germline, CDR1 SGHTA and CDR2 FQGNSA. The CDR3 has 12 residues. V was clipped by 4 bases and J by 6 bases, with 9 bases between them. The CDR3 sequence: CASSSAWAEAFF. The CDR3 DNA reads TGTGCCAGCAGCTCCGCCTGGGCTGAAGCTTTCTTT.

The CDR3 reads CASNERGGAGYTF. The CDR3 DNA reads as TGTGCCAGCAACGAGAGGGGGGGAGCTGGCTACACCTTC. V is TRBV7-9 and J is TRBJ1-2; the D gene is possibly TRBD1 (6 bases). The CDR3 contains 13 residues. Germline lookup yields CDR1 SEHNR and CDR2 FQNEAQ (reference sequence). The V end lost 7 bases, the J end lost 7 bases, and 16 bases lay between the germline ends.

The chain is built from TRBV11-3 and TRBJ1-4; the D is unclear. This CDR3 spans 13 amino acids. Germline V CDR1 and CDR2: SGHNT, YENEEA. Trimming pared 5 bases from V and 12 bases from J, leaving 16 bases between. CDR3 in DNA: TGTGCCAGCAGCACCGAAGGAACGGCGCAACTGTTTTTT. This gives the protein CASSTEGTAQLFF.

J is TRBJ2-7 and V is TRBV7-2; the match to TRBD2 covers 8 bases. The CDR3 totals 14 residues. From germline, CDR1 is SGHTA and CDR2 FQGNSA. J gave up 7 bases and V 0 bases, and 5 bases lay outside the gene matches. CDR3 DNA sequence: TGTGCCAGCAGCTTAGCAGCGGGAGCGGAGGAGCAGTACTTC. It translates to CASSLAAGAEEQYF.

The CDR3 bases are TGTGCCAGCAGCTTAGCTTCCGGGGGTGGGTGGACTGAAGCTTTCTTT. Protein: CASSLASGGGWTEAFF. This sequence joins TRBV7-8 and TRBJ1-1; D might be TRBD1 (5 bases). Trimming removed 0 bases at V and 5 bases at J, with 16 bases between. Germline V CDR1 and CDR2: SGHVS, FQNEAQ. The length of the CDR3 is 16 residues.

The chain joins TRBV5-1 to TRBJ2-4; D not certain. The CDR3 spans 13 residues. Looked up from germline, CDR1 is SGHRS and CDR2 is YFSETQ. Deletions cut 7 bases from V and 4 bases from J, with 12 bases between. The CDR3 region has the DNA TGCGCCAGCCAAACCGGGCCGAAAAACATTCAGTACTTC. This codes for CASQTGPKNIQYF.